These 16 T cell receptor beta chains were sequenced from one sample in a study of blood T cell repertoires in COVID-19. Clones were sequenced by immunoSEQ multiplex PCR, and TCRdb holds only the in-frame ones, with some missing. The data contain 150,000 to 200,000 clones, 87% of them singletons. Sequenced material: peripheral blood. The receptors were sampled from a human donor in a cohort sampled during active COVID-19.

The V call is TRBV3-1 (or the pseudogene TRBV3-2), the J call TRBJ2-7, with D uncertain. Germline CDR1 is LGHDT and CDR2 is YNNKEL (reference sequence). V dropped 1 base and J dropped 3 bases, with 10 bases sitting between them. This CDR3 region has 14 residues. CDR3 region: CASSQGLSLYEQYF. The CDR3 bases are TGTGCCAGCAGCCAAGGGCTCAGTCTCTACGAGCAGTACTTC.

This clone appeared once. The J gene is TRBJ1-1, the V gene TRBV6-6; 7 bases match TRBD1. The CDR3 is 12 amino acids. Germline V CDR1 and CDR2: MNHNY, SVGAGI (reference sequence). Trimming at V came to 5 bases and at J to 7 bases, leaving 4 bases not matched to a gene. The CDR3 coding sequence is TGTGCCAGCAGTGACAGGGTAATTGAAGCTTTCTTT. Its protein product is CASSDRVIEAFF.

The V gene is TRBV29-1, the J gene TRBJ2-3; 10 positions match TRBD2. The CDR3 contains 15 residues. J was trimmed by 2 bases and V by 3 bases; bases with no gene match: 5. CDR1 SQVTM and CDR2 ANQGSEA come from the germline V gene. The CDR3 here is CSVEVSGGPTDTQYF. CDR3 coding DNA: TGCAGCGTTGAGGTTAGCGGGGGGCCCACAGATACGCAGTATTTT.

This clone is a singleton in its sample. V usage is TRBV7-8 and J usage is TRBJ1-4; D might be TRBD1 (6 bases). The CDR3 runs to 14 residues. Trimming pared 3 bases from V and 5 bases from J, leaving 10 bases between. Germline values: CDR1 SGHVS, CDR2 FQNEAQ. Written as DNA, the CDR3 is TGTGCCAGCAGCTTTGGCAGGGGAAATGAAAAACTGTTTTTT. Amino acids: CASSFGRGNEKLFF.

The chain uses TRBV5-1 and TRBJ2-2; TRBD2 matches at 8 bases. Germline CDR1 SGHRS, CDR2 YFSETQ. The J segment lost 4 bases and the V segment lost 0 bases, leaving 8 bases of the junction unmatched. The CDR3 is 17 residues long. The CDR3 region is CASSLAISGRGTGELFF. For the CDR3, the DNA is TGCGCCAGCAGCTTGGCCATAAGCGGGAGAGGCACCGGGGAGCTGTTTTTT.

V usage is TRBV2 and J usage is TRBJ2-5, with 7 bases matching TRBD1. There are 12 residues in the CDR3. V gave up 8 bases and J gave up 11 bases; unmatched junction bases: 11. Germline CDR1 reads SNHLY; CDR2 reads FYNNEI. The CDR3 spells CASGRTGNEQYF. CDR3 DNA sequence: TGTGCCAGCGGGCGGACAGGAAATGAGCAGTACTTC.

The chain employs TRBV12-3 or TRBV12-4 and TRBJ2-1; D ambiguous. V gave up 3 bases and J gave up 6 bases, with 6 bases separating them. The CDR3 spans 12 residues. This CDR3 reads CASSLSGNEQFF. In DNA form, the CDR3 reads TGTGCCAGCAGTTTGTCGGGCAATGAGCAGTTCTTC.

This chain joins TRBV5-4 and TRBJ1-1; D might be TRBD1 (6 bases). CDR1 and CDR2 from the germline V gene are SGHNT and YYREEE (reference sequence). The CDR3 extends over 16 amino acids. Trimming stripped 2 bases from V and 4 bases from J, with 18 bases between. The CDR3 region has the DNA TGTGCCAGCAGCTTTGGAACAGGGCCACTGGCCACTGAAGCTTTCTTT. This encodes CASSFGTGPLATEAFF.

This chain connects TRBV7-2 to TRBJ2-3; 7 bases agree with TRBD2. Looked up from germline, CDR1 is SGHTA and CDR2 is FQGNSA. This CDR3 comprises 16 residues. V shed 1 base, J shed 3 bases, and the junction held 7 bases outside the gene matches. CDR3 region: CASSLVLGGLTDTQYF. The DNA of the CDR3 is TGTGCCAGCAGCTTAGTTCTGGGGGGACTAACAGATACGCAGTATTTT.

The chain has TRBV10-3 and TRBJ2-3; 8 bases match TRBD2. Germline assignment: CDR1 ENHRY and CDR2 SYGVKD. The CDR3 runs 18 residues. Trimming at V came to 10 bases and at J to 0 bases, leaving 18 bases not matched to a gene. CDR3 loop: CATGRPSGFSPSTDTQYF. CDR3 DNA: TGTGCCACCGGGCGGCCTAGCGGGTTTTCCCCTAGCACAGATACGCAGTATTTT.

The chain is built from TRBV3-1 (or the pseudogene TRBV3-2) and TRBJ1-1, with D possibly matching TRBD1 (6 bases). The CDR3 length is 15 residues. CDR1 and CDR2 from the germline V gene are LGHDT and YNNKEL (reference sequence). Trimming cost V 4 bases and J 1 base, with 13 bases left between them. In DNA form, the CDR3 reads TGTGCCAGCAGCCCCGAGGGGGGGCGGAACACTGAAGCTTTCTTT. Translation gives CASSPEGGRNTEAFF.

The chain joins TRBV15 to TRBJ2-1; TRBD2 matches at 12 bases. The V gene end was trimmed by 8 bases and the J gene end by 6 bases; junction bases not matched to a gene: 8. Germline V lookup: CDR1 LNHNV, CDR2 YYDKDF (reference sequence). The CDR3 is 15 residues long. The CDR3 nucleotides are TGTGCCACCGGAGGGACTAGCGGGTTCCTCAATGAGCAGTTCTTC. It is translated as CATGGTSGFLNEQFF.

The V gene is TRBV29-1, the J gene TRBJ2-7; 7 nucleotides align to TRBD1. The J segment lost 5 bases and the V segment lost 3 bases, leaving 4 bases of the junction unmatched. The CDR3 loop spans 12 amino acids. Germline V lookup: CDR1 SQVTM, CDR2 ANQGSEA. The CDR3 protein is CSVETGLDEQYF. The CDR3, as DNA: TGCAGCGTTGAGACAGGGCTCGACGAGCAGTACTTC.

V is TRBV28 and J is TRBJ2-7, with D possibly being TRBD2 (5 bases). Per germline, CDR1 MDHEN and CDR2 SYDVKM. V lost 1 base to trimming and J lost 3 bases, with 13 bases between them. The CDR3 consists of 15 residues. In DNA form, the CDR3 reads TGTGCCAGCAGTTTATACGGGGAGAGAGGCTACGAGCAGTACTTC. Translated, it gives CASSLYGERGYEQYF.

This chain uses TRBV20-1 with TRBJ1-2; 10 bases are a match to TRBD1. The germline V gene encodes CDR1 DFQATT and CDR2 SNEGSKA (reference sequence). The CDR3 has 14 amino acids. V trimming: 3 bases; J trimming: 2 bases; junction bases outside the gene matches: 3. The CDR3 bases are TGCAGTGCTAGTGGGGACAGGGGAAACTATGGCTACACCTTC. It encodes CSASGDRGNYGYTF.

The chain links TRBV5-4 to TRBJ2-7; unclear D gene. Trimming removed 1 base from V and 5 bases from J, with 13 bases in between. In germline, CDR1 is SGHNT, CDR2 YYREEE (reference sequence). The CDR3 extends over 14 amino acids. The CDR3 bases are TGTGCCAGCAGCTTGCTGGAAAATGAGGACGAGCAGTACTTC. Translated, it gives CASSLLENEDEQYF.